These 13 T cell receptor beta chains came from one sample sequenced in a study of T cell repertoires in cytomegalovirus infection. TCRdb reprocessed the reads with MiXCR, giving one entry per CDR3 protein. The sample shows around 740,000 distinct CDR3 sequences, under 40% of them seen only once. What was sequenced was PBMCs. The receptors originated from a human donor in good health (CMV status not recorded). Some clones in this sample may be carry-over from other donors' samples.

This clonotype came up many times. This chain links TRBV12-3 or TRBV12-4 with TRBJ2-7; tentatively, D is TRBD1 (6 bases). Trimming took 5 bases from V and 1 from J, leaving 15 bases between them. The CDR3 totals 15 residues. The CDR3 protein is CASSPQGSLSYEQYF. In DNA, the CDR3 is TGTGCCAGCAGTCCCCAGGGGTCCTTATCCTACGAGCAGTACTTC.

V usage is TRBV4-2 and J usage is TRBJ2-7, with TRBD1 matching 9 bases. This CDR3 spans 15 amino acids. Germline CDR1 LGHNA, CDR2 YNFKEQ. The junction had 8 bases not matched to a gene; V was cut back by 1 base and J by 7 bases. The CDR3 region has the DNA TGTGCCAGCAGCCAAGCTCCGGACAGGGGAGAAGAGCAGTACTTC. Translation: CASSQAPDRGEEQYF.

V gene TRBV29-1 combines with J gene TRBJ1-1, with no clear D. CDR1 SQVTM and CDR2 ANQGSEA come from the germline V gene. The V gene lost 6 bases and the J gene lost 4 bases, with 15 bases spanning the gap. The CDR3 is 13 residues long. This CDR3 is CSVEPPRSTEAFF. CDR3 sequence (DNA): TGCAGCGTCGAACCCCCCAGAAGCACTGAAGCTTTCTTT. Variable domain in full (rest from reference TRBV29-1 and TRBJ1-1): SAVISQKPSRDICQRGTSLTIQCQVDSQVTMMFWYRQQPGQSLTLIATANQGSEATYESGFVIDKFPISRPNLTFSTLTVSNMSPEDSSIYLCSVEPPRSTEAFFGQGTRLTVV.

This clonotype was observed a few times. A much bigger clone sits one base away, suggesting this may be a read error. V usage is TRBV27 and J usage is TRBJ2-1; D is uncertain. V was clipped by 4 bases and J by 0 bases, with 13 bases between them. CDR1 and CDR2 from the germline V gene are MNHEY and SMNVEV (reference sequence). The CDR3 totals 16 residues. For the CDR3, the DNA is TGTGCCAGCAGTTCGGAACCTCTTAGCTCCTACAATGAGCAGTTCTTC. This codes for CASSSEPLSSYNEQFF.

This chain links TRBV19 with TRBJ1-1; 7 bases align to TRBD1. Germline V gene lookup returns CDR1 LNHDA and CDR2 SQIVND (reference sequence). This CDR3 region has 14 residues. With 4 bases clipped from V and 10 bases from J, the junction kept 12 bases outside the gene matches. CDR3 in DNA: TGTGCCAGTAGTAAGGGGGCAGGCCGAGGAGGAGCTTTCTTT. It specifies CASSKGAGRGGAFF.

This chain uses TRBV5-1 with TRBJ2-3, with D possibly being TRBD1 or TRBD2 (5 bases each). Trimming removed 6 bases at V and 5 bases at J, with 10 bases between. There are 12 residues in the CDR3. Germline V gene lookup returns CDR1 SGHRS and CDR2 YFSETQ. The CDR3 here is CASNRDVDTQYF. DNA of the CDR3: TGCGCCAGCAACCGGGACGTAGATACGCAGTATTTT.

This clonotype occurred once. The V call is TRBV20-1, the J call TRBJ2-1; 8 nucleotides align to TRBD1. The ends lost 6 bases at V and 6 bases at J; junction bases unmatched: 10. This CDR3 has 14 amino acids. Germline values: CDR1 DFQATT, CDR2 SNEGSKA (reference sequence). The CDR3 nucleotides read TGCAGTGCCTCAGGACAGGGTAGGGGCAATGAGCAGTTCTTC. It translates to CSASGQGRGNEQFF.

This chain connects TRBV4-3 to TRBJ2-7; 9 bases map to TRBD2. V was pared by 3 bases and J by 2 bases, with 2 bases of the junction left unmatched. CDR1 is LGHNA and CDR2 is YSLEER in the germline V gene. CDR3 length: 14 amino acids. The CDR3 is CASSHERGAYEQYF. The CDR3 DNA reads TGCGCCAGCAGCCACGAGCGGGGGGCCTACGAGCAGTACTTC.

The chain couples TRBV12-3 or TRBV12-4 to TRBJ1-5, with D tentatively TRBD1 (5 bases). The CDR3 runs to 12 residues. Trimming took 7 bases from V and 2 from J, leaving 6 bases between them. CDR3 DNA sequence: TGTGCCAGCACCAGGGGCAATCAGCCCCAGCATTTT. Amino acids: CASTRGNQPQHF.

The J gene is TRBJ1-2, the V gene TRBV7-9; D unresolved. Germline CDR1 reads SEHNR; CDR2 reads FQNEAQ (reference sequence). The CDR3 is 13 amino acids. Trimming removed 2 bases at V and 4 bases at J, with 8 bases between. CDR3 loop: CASSLPLGYGYTF. In DNA, the CDR3 is TGTGCCAGCAGCTTACCGCTCGGCTATGGCTACACCTTC.

A few counts support this clonotype. This chain links TRBV5-6 with TRBJ1-2; D gene uncertain. The CDR3 totals 14 residues. Per germline, CDR1 SGHDT and CDR2 YYEEEE. Trimming stripped 1 base from V and 4 bases from J, with 11 bases between. The CDR3 region is CASSLNGRTYGYTF. CDR3 DNA: TGTGCCAGCAGCTTGAATGGCAGAACCTATGGCTACACCTTC. Supplemented by reference TRBV5-6 and TRBJ1-2, the full variable domain reads DAGVTQSPTHLIKTRGQQVTLRCSPKSGHDTVSWYQQALGQGPQFIFQYYEEEERQRGNFPDRFSGHQFPNYSSELNVNALLLGDSALYLCASSLNGRTYGYTFGSGTRLTVV.

This clonotype was counted only a few times. V is TRBV11-2 and J is TRBJ1-2; tentatively, D is TRBD1 (5 bases). Trimming took 6 bases from V and 9 from J, leaving 23 bases between them. The CDR3 has 15 residues. Per the germline V gene, CDR1 is SGHAT and CDR2 is FQNNGV. The CDR3 here is CASSLVASGHGSYTF. The CDR3 DNA reads as TGTGCCAGCAGTCTCGTGGCGTCAGGGCATGGGAGCTACACCTTC.

This clonotype appeared many times. This chain links TRBV7-3 with TRBJ1-6; possible D gene TRBD1, 5 bases. The CDR3 runs to 14 residues. Germline CDR1 and CDR2: SGHTA and FQGTGA. Trimming stripped 1 base from V and 8 bases from J, with 9 bases between. CDR3 DNA sequence: TGTGCCAGCAGCTTAAACCTGGGGGATTCACCCCTCCACTTT. Protein product: CASSLNLGDSPLHF. Full variable domain (missing parts from reference TRBV7-3 and TRBJ1-6): GAGVSQTPSNKVTEKGKYVELRCDPISGHTALYWYRQSLGQGPEFLIYFQGTGAADDSGLPNDRFFAVRPEGSVSTLKIQRTERGDSAVYLCASSLNLGDSPLHFGNGTRLTVT.